This TCR beta chain comes out of a study of T cells after yellow fever vaccination. Trimming removed 5 bases from V and 1 base from J; junction bases left unmatched: 9. The CDR3 spans 16 residues. Germline CDR1 reads MNHEY; CDR2 reads SVGEGT. TCRdb reanalysed the 5' RACE reads using MiXCR and keeps one entry per CDR3 protein. Found here are under 200,000 distinct CDR3 sequences, around 10% of them singletons; the top ten hold 30% to 45%. This clonotype was observed a few times. This TCR was recovered from a man in his late teens or twenties who received the YFV17D yellow fever vaccine. The rearrangement links TRBV6-2 or TRBV6-3 to TRBJ2-3; 7 bases are a match to TRBD2. This specimen was CD8+ T cells sorted from PBMCs, taken 15 days after the yellow fever booster vaccination. CDR3 residues: CASSPGGSAGTDTQYF. Written as DNA, the CDR3 is TGTGCCAGCAGTCCCGGGGGGAGCGCGGGCACAGATACGCAGTATTTT.